The rows below give T cell receptor beta chains drawn from one sample of a study of shared clonotypes between healthy human individuals. Sequenced by immunoSEQ multiplex PCR; TCRdb stores in-frame clones only, minus some. The sample yields a few million clones, over 85% seen once. The source material was naive CD4+ T cells from PBMCs. Source of these receptors: a man between 18 and 29 years old in good health. Some clones in this sample may be carry-over from other donors' samples. Both conserved end residues are part of each CDR3. The D gene is left open where the match is weak.

v_call	d_call	cdr3_aa
TRBV7-2	.	CASTLTSRTEAFF
TRBV9	TRBD2	CASSDGTSGRTDTQYF
TRBV5-1	.	CASSLTGSEQYF
TRBV29-1	.	CSVGAQDRLFF
TRBV7-2	TRBD2	CASSLGLAQGYEQYF
TRBV7-3	.	CASSLMGVELTYGYTF
TRBV27	.	CASRPRQSPRETQYF
TRBV19	.	CASTGRRWAFF
TRBV7-6	.	CASSSGLEETQYF
TRBV10-1	TRBD2	CASSDGGAGDTDTQYF
TRBV19	.	CASSKVVGLYEQYF
TRBV4-1	TRBD1	CASSQTRRTGGTEAFF
TRBV28	.	CASSSQVRAFF
TRBV5-1	.	CASSPAVQGGYTEAFF
TRBV27	.	CASSALTWRGLYEQYF